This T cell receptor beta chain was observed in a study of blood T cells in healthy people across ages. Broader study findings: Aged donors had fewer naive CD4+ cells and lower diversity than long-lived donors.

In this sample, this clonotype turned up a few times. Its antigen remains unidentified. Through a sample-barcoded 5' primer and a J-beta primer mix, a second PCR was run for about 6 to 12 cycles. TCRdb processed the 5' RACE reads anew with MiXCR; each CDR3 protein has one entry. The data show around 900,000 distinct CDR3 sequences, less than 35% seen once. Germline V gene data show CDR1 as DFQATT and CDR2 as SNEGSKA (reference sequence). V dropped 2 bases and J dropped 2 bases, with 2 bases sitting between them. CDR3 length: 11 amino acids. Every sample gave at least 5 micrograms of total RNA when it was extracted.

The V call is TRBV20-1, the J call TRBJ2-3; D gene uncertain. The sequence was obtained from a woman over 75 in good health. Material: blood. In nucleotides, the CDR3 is TGCAGTGCTAGACCCACAGATACGCAGTATTTT. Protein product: CSARPTDTQYF.